This T cell receptor (beta chain) comes out of a study of blood T cell repertoires in COVID-19. On the study more broadly: Spain, Italy and the United States supplied samples that represented acute and convalescent COVID-19. From T cells, B-cell-depleted T cells, or PBMCs came the material, which was cDNA or gDNA.

How the authors handled the data: Amplifying reference gene primers gave estimates of nucleated cell counts. Clones were sequenced by immunoSEQ multiplex PCR, and TCRdb holds only the in-frame ones, with some missing. The V and J calls and clone size were taken over from that table, and D and trimming were inferred from the DNA. The table lists 210,000 or so clones, almost 85% of them singletons. The source is a woman aged 65 to 85 with active or convalescent COVID-19. The sample comprised peripheral blood.

CDR3 residues: CASSLTGSTEAFF. The CDR3 DNA sequence: TGTGCCAGCAGCCTGACAGGGAGCACTGAAGCTTTCTTT. The genes are TRBV5-6 and TRBJ1-1, with 7 bases matching TRBD1. Germline V lookup: CDR1 SGHDT, CDR2 YYEEEE. This CDR3 is built from 13 residues. With 4 bases clipped from V and 4 bases from J, the junction kept 4 bases outside the gene matches. The complete variable domain, with remaining parts taken from reference TRBV5-6 and TRBJ1-1, reads DAGVTQSPTHLIKTRGQQVTLRCSPKSGHDTVSWYQQALGQGPQFIFQYYEEEERQRGNFPDRFSGHQFPNYSSELNVNALLLGDSALYLCASSLTGSTEAFFGQGTRLTVV.